Listed here are 25 T cell receptor beta chains from one sample, sequenced in a study of T-cell reconstitution after alpha-beta-depleted transplantation in children. Preparation of the TCRbeta library used unique molecular identifiers. TCRdb recomputed calls from the PCR reads with MiXCR, one row per CDR3 protein. Of approximately 800,000 distinct CDR3 sequences in the sample, 16% are singletons; the top ten hold around 5.3%. This specimen consisted of PBMCs, mostly from graft donor cells, obtained 360 days after TCRalphabeta/CD19-depleted stem cell transplant. The receptors were sampled from a male patient younger than 18 who had a stem cell transplant for acute lymphoblastic leukemia, so the T cells may come from the graft donor.

This clonotype was counted a few times. V and J are TRBV5-5 and TRBJ1-5, with TRBD1 identical over 10 bases. Germline CDR1 SGHKS, CDR2 YYEKEE (reference sequence). CDR3 length equals 17 residues. V gave up 3 bases and J gave up 6 bases; unmatched junction bases: 12. The CDR3 DNA reads TGTGCCAGCAGCTCACCCAATATGGGGACAGGGGCTCAGCCCCAGCATTTT. This encodes CASSSPNMGTGAQPQHF. Drawing the rest from reference TRBV5-5 and TRBJ1-5, the complete variable domain is DAGVTQSPTHLIKTRGQQVTLRCSPISGHKSVSWYQQVLGQGPQFIFQYYEKEERGRGNFPDRFSARQFPNYSSELNVNALLLGDSALYLCASSSPNMGTGAQPQHFGDGTRLSIL.

This clonotype was detected many times. The genes are TRBV12-3 or TRBV12-4 and TRBJ1-1; no definite D call. V was cut by 2 bases and J by 1 base, with 8 bases left in between. The CDR3 covers 14 residues. CDR3 bases: TGTGCCAGCAGTTTAAGGGTTAGGAACACTGAAGCTTTCTTT. Translating gives CASSLRVRNTEAFF.

V is TRBV10-3 and J is TRBJ2-5, with TRBD2 identical over 11 bases. V lost 0 bases, J lost 2 bases, and 5 bases stayed unmatched. CDR1 ENHRY and CDR2 SYGVKD come from the germline V gene. CDR3 size: 17 residues. CDR3 nucleotide sequence: TGTGCCATCAGTGAGTCAGTAGCGGGAGGGCTACAAGAGACCCAGTACTTC. This codes for CAISESVAGGLQETQYF.

This clonotype occurred a few times. The genes are TRBV11-2 and TRBJ1-2; no clear D gene. The CDR3 covers 12 residues. Trimming stripped 1 base from V and 6 bases from J, with 6 bases between. CDR1 SGHAT and CDR2 FQNNGV come from the germline V gene. In nucleotides, the CDR3 is TGTGCCAGCAGCTTAGCCACCCATGGCTACACCTTC. Amino acid sequence: CASSLATHGYTF.

This chain links TRBV2 with TRBJ2-7, with TRBD1 matching over 10 bases. The CDR3 length is 14 residues. Germline CDR1 SNHLY, CDR2 FYNNEI. Trimming at V came to 6 bases and at J to 5 bases, leaving 7 bases not matched to a gene. The CDR3 DNA reads as TGTGCCAGCAGGACCGGGACAGGGGTCCACGAGCAGTACTTC. The encoded protein is CASRTGTGVHEQYF.

Concerning this clonotype: A much larger clone differs by one base, so this may be a read error. J is TRBJ1-1 and V is TRBV6-5; no clear D gene. Germline V lookup: CDR1 MNHEY, CDR2 SVGAGI. There are 14 residues in the CDR3. Trimming took 1 base from V and 0 from J, leaving 6 bases between them. The CDR3 DNA sequence: TGTGCCAGCAGTTACTTTGGGGTGAACACTGAAGCTTTCTTT. Translated, it gives CASSYFGVNTEAFF.

This clonotype showed up many times. The chain has TRBV5-1 and TRBJ1-1; D remains unclear. The CDR3 extends over 13 amino acids. Germline V gives CDR1 SGHRS, CDR2 YFSETQ. Trimming took off 0 bases at V and 7 bases at J, with 10 bases between the two ends. CDR3 in amino acids: CASSLEGSVEAFF. The CDR3 coding sequence is TGCGCCAGCAGCTTGGAGGGCTCGGTTGAAGCTTTCTTT. Complete variable domain (other parts from reference TRBV5-1 and TRBJ1-1): KAGVTQTPRYLIKTRGQQVTLSCSPISGHRSVSWYQQTPGQGLQFLFEYFSETQRNKGNFPGRFSGRQFSNSRSEMNVSTLELGDSALYLCASSLEGSVEAFFGQGTRLTVV.

This clonotype was seen more than once but under ten times. V usage is TRBV5-1 and J usage is TRBJ2-7; 7 bases are shared with TRBD2. Unmatched junction bases numbered 15, after V lost 4 bases and J lost 2 bases. The CDR3 has 17 residues. Per the germline V gene, CDR1 is SGHRS and CDR2 is YFSETQ. The CDR3, as DNA: TGCGCCAGCAGCCCCACAGGCGGGACTACCTTCGCCTACGAGCAGTACTTC. Translation gives CASSPTGGTTFAYEQYF.

The chain carries TRBV5-1 and TRBJ1-1; no definite D call. There are 14 residues in the CDR3. Germline V gene lookup returns CDR1 SGHRS and CDR2 YFSETQ. V shed 4 bases and J shed 1 base, with 11 bases lying between them. The CDR3 nucleotides are TGCGCCAGCAGCCCTACGAATTGGAACACTGAAGCTTTCTTT. It specifies CASSPTNWNTEAFF.

Only a few counts were recorded for this clonotype. The V and J genes are TRBV5-1 and TRBJ2-1; TRBD2 matches 11 bases. V was clipped by 4 bases and J by 9 bases; unmatched bases: 15. There are 17 residues in the CDR3. Germline CDR1 and CDR2: SGHRS and YFSETQ. This chain's CDR3 is CASSHFLAGGLSAEQFF. In DNA, the CDR3 is TGCGCCAGCAGCCATTTTCTAGCGGGAGGCCTTTCGGCTGAGCAGTTCTTC.

The chain links TRBV7-3 to TRBJ2-1, with unresolved D. Trimming removed 4 bases at V and 6 bases at J, with 10 bases between. The CDR3 is 13 amino acids. Germline CDR1 and CDR2: SGHTA and FQGTGA. CDR3 nucleotides: TGTGCCAGCAGCTCCTATGGAATCAATGAGCAGTTCTTC. Encoded protein: CASSSYGINEQFF.

This rearrangement joins TRBV5-1 to TRBJ2-3; D not certain. Trimming stripped 4 bases from V and 3 bases from J, with 9 bases between. Germline V gives CDR1 SGHRS, CDR2 YFSETQ. The CDR3 spans 13 residues. Here the CDR3 reads CASSPDPTDTQYF. The CDR3 nucleotides read TGCGCCAGCAGCCCGGACCCTACAGATACGCAGTATTTT.

This clonotype was observed many times. V usage is TRBV7-2 and J usage is TRBJ2-3, with TRBD2 matching over 8 bases. V gave up 2 bases and J gave up 2 bases; unmatched junction bases: 6. Germline V lookup: CDR1 SGHTA, CDR2 FQGNSA. The CDR3 covers 16 residues. In DNA form, the CDR3 reads TGTGCCAGCAGCTTAAGCGGGGGCACTCCCACAGATACGCAGTATTTT. It translates to CASSLSGGTPTDTQYF.

This clonotype was picked up many times. CDR3 sequence reads: CSGPPEETQYF. The CDR3 DNA sequence: TGCAGTGGGCCCCCCGAAGAGACCCAGTACTTC. The V gene is TRBV20-1, the J gene TRBJ2-5, with D hard to call. Between the trimmed V and J ends, which lost 7 bases and 3 bases, there was a span of 9 bases. There are 11 residues in the CDR3. Germline V gene lookup returns CDR1 DFQATT and CDR2 SNEGSKA (reference sequence).

This chain links TRBV29-1 with TRBJ2-7; the D gene is possibly TRBD2 (6 bases). Trimming cost V 1 base and J 3 bases, with 10 bases left between them. Per germline, CDR1 SQVTM and CDR2 ANQGSEA. The length of the CDR3 is 13 residues. The CDR3 protein is CSVEGEGGYEQYF. CDR3 DNA sequence: TGCAGCGTTGAAGGAGAGGGAGGCTACGAGCAGTACTTC.

The chain couples TRBV20-1 to TRBJ1-5; D perhaps matches TRBD1 (6 bases). From germline, CDR1 is DFQATT and CDR2 SNEGSKA (reference sequence). Trimming shortened V by 6 bases and J by 7 bases, and 13 bases separated the two germline ends. The CDR3 covers 12 residues. DNA for the CDR3: TGCAGTGCCCCATCAGGGGTACAGCCCCAGCATTTT. Its translation: CSAPSGVQPQHF.

The table lists this clonotype with many counts. The chain carries TRBV5-1 and TRBJ2-5; 9 bases are shared with TRBD1. This CDR3 comprises 14 residues. The V gene's germline CDR1 is SGHRS and CDR2 YFSETQ. J lost 5 bases, V lost 4 bases, and 6 bases had no gene match. The CDR3 DNA sequence: TGCGCCAGCAGCCTGGACAGGGGTTTGGAGACCCAGTACTTC. This translates into CASSLDRGLETQYF.

This chain connects TRBV4-1 to TRBJ2-7; TRBD2 agrees at 8 bases. This CDR3 has 16 amino acids. V shed 2 bases, J shed 0 bases, and the junction held 6 bases outside the gene matches. The germline V gene encodes CDR1 MGHRA and CDR2 YSYEKL. CDR3 amino acids: CASSQRPGTSSYEQYF. Here the CDR3 DNA reads TGCGCCAGCAGCCAAAGACCCGGGACTAGCTCCTACGAGCAGTACTTC.

The chain links TRBV3-1 to TRBJ2-5; perhaps D is TRBD1 or TRBD2 (5 bases each). Trimming took 4 bases from V and 2 from J, leaving 17 bases between them. CDR1 is LGHDT and CDR2 is YNNKEL in the germline V gene (reference sequence). The CDR3 covers 16 residues. The CDR3 coding sequence is TGTGCCAGCAGCCCTATAAGCCGGGGCCCTCAAGAGACCCAGTACTTC. Its protein product is CASSPISRGPQETQYF.

V usage is TRBV5-1 and J usage is TRBJ2-2; possibly TRBD1 for D (6 bases). Germline V gene lookup returns CDR1 SGHRS and CDR2 YFSETQ. V lost 4 bases to trimming and J lost 3 bases, with 10 bases between them. The CDR3 spans 14 residues. The CDR3 bases are TGCGCCAGCAGCCGAGGGGGTTACACCGGGGAGCTGTTTTTT. It encodes CASSRGGYTGELFF.

This clonotype was observed a few times. The chain links TRBV5-1 to TRBJ2-1, with D hard to call. In germline, CDR1 is SGHRS, CDR2 YFSETQ. V lost 0 bases, J lost 0 bases, and 10 bases lay in between. This CDR3 contains 16 residues. CDR3 DNA sequence: TGCGCCAGCAGCTTGGATGGGTTCAGCTCCTACAATGAGCAGTTCTTC. Its protein is CASSLDGFSSYNEQFF.

In its sample, this clonotype was seen a few times. This chain connects TRBV10-2 to TRBJ2-3; 7 bases align to TRBD1. The ends lost 7 bases at V and 3 bases at J; junction bases unmatched: 10. The CDR3 is 15 amino acids. CDR1 and CDR2 from the germline V gene are WSHSY and SAAADI. The CDR3 loop is CASTRQGPTTDTQYF. CDR3 DNA: TGCGCCAGCACCCGACAGGGCCCCACGACAGATACGCAGTATTTT.

The sample holds many counts of this clonotype. CDR3 region: CASSAEGAEQPQHF. In DNA form, the CDR3 reads TGCGCCAGCAGCGCTGAGGGGGCAGAACAGCCCCAGCATTTT. The rearrangement uses TRBV5-1 and TRBJ1-5; 7 bases agree with TRBD1. V shed 4 bases, J shed 7 bases, and the junction held 8 bases outside the gene matches. Germline CDR1 SGHRS, CDR2 YFSETQ. The CDR3 totals 14 residues. Filled out from reference TRBV5-1 and TRBJ1-5, the complete variable domain reads KAGVTQTPRYLIKTRGQQVTLSCSPISGHRSVSWYQQTPGQGLQFLFEYFSETQRNKGNFPGRFSGRQFSNSRSEMNVSTLELGDSALYLCASSAEGAEQPQHFGDGTRLSIL.

The sample holds many counts of this clonotype. V and J are TRBV27 and TRBJ1-2; D gene unclear. CDR1 is MNHEY, CDR2 SMNVEV, per germline (reference sequence). V was cut by 3 bases and J by 4 bases, with 9 bases left in between. This CDR3 is 13 amino acids long. The CDR3 loop reads CASSFDSSYGYTF. The DNA for the CDR3 is TGTGCCAGCAGTTTCGACTCCTCCTATGGCTACACCTTC.

At least ten counts were recorded for this clonotype. This rearrangement joins TRBV27 to TRBJ2-7, with unresolved D. The CDR3 contains 13 residues. Germline V gene data show CDR1 as MNHEY and CDR2 as SMNVEV (reference sequence). Trimming removed 5 bases at V and 2 bases at J, with 10 bases between. CDR3 in amino acids: CASSRAGPYEQYF. In nucleotides, the CDR3 is TGTGCCAGCAGTAGGGCAGGACCCTACGAGCAGTACTTC.